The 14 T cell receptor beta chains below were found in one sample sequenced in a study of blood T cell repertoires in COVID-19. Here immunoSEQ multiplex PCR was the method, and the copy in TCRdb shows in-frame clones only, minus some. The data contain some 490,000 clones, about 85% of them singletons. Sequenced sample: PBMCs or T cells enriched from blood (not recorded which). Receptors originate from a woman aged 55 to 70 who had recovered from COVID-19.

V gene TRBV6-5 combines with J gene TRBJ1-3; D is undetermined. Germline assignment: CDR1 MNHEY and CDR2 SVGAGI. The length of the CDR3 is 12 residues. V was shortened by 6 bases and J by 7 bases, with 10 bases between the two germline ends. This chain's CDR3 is CASSAPGNTIYF. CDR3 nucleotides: TGTGCCAGCAGCGCCCCCGGGAACACCATATATTTT.

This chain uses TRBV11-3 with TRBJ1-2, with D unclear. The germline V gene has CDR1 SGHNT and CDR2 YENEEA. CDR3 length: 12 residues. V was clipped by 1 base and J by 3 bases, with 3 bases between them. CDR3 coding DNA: TGTGCCAGCAGCTTAGGAGACTATGGCTACACCTTC. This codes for CASSLGDYGYTF.

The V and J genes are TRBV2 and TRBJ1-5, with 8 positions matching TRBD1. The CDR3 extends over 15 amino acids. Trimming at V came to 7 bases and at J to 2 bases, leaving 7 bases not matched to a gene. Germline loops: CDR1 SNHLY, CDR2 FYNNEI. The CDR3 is CASTYADRGNQPQHF. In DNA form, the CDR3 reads TGTGCCAGCACCTATGCGGACAGGGGCAATCAGCCCCAGCATTTT.

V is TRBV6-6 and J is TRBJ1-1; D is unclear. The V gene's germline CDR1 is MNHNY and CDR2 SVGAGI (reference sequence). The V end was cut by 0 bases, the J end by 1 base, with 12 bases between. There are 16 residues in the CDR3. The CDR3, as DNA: TGTGCCAGCAGTTACTCGAGGGCGTCAGGGAACACTGAAGCTTTCTTT. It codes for CASSYSRASGNTEAFF.

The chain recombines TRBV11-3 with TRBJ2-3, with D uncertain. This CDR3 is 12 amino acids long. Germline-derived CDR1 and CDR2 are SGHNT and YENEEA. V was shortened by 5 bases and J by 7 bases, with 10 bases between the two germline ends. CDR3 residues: CASSQTQNTQYF. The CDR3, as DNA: TGTGCCAGCAGCCAAACTCAAAATACGCAGTATTTT.

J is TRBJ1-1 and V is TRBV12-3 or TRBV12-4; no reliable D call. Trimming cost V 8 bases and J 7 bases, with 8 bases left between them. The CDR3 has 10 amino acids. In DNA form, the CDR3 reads TGTGCCAGCCTCGGGGTTGAAGCTTTCTTT. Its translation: CASLGVEAFF.

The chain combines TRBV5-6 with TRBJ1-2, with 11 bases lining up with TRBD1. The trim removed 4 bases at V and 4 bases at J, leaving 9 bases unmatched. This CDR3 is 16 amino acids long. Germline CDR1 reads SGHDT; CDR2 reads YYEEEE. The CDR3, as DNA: TGTGCCAGCAGCCCACGTTGGACAGGGGGCGCCTATGGCTACACCTTC. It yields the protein CASSPRWTGGAYGYTF.

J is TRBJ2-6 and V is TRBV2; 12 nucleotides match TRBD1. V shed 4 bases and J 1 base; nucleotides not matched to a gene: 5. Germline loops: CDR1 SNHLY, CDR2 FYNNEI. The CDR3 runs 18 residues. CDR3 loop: CASSAGTGGLSGANVLTF. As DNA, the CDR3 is TGTGCCAGCAGTGCCGGGACAGGGGGCTTATCTGGGGCCAACGTCCTGACTTTC.

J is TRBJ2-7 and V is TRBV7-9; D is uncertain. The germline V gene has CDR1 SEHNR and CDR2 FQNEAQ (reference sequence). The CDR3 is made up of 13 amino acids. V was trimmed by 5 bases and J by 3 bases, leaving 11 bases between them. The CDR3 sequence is CASSPTTGYEQYF. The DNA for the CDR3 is TGTGCCAGCAGCCCCACTACGGGCTACGAGCAGTACTTC.

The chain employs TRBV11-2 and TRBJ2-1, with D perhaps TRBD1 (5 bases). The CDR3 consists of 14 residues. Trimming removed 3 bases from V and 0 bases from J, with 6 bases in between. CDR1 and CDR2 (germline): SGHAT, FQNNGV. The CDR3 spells CASSLTDSYNEQFF. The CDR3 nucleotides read TGTGCCAGCAGCTTGACAGACTCCTACAATGAGCAGTTCTTC.

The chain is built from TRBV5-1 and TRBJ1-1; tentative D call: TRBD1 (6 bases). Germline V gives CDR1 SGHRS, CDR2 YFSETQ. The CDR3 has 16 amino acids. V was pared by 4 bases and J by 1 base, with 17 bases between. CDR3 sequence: CASSLGQTSPNTEAFF. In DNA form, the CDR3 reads TGCGCCAGCAGCCTTGGACAGACATCCCCGAACACTGAAGCTTTCTTT. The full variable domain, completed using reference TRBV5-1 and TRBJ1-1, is KAGVTQTPRYLIKTRGQQVTLSCSPISGHRSVSWYQQTPGQGLQFLFEYFSETQRNKGNFPGRFSGRQFSNSRSEMNVSTLELGDSALYLCASSLGQTSPNTEAFFGQGTRLTVV.

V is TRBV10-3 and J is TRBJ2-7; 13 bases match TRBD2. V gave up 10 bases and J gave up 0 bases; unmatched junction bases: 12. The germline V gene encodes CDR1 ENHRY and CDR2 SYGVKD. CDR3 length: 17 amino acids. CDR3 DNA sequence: TGTGCCAACCCCGGGACTAGCGGGGTGTTACTCTCCTACGAGCAGTACTTC. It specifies CANPGTSGVLLSYEQYF.

The CDR3 DNA sequence: TGTGCCAGCAGCCTCAAAAGCGGGGATACTAGCACAGATACGCAGTATTTT. It yields the protein CASSLKSGDTSTDTQYF. This sequence joins TRBV3-1 (or the pseudogene TRBV3-2) and TRBJ2-3; 7 positions match TRBD2. The length of the CDR3 is 17 residues. Germline loops: CDR1 LGHDT, CDR2 YNNKEL (reference sequence). Trimming at V came to 4 bases and at J to 0 bases, leaving 10 bases not matched to a gene.

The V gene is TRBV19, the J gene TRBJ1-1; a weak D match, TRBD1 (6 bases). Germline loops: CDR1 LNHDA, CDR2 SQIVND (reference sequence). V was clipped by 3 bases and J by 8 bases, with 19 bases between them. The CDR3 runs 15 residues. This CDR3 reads CASSIRDTDYAEAFF. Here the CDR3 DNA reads TGTGCCAGTAGTATCAGGGACACAGATTATGCGGAAGCTTTCTTT.